Sequencing of this T cell receptor beta chain was carried out in a study of blood T cell repertoires in COVID-19. Study as a whole: PBMCs, B-cell-depleted T cells, or T cells were the source of the cDNA or gDNA that made up the material.

The protocol was immunoSEQ multiplex PCR, while the TCRdb copy is restricted to in-frame clones and leaves out a portion. The table shows about 250,000 clones, with 85% to 90% occurring only once. The trim removed 6 bases at V and 3 bases at J, leaving 7 bases unmatched. The germline CDR1 and CDR2 sequences are SQVTM and ANQGSEA. This CDR3 region has 13 residues. Participants, about 18 to 90 years old, spanned 25 or so US areas. Participants' reported clinical history set cohort assignment. Cohort 3 recovery required two negative PCRs, clearance, or symptom resolution. This chain links TRBV29-1 with TRBJ1-2, with 7 bases aligning to TRBD1. Source material: PBMCs or T cells enriched from blood (not recorded which). The sequence came from a man between 18 and 29 years old who had recovered from COVID-19. The CDR3 region has the DNA TGCAGCGTCGCGCAAGACAGGGACTATGGCTACACCTTC. It specifies CSVAQDRDYGYTF.